This TCR beta chain comes out of a study of T cell repertoires in cytomegalovirus infection. Study information: In public TCR beta signatures, there were indications of both CMV infection and matching HLA type.

TCRdb re-derived calls from the reads in MiXCR, one entry per CDR3 protein. The sample records approximately 70,000 distinct CDR3 sequences, 20% to 25% being singletons. Study-level results: Cumulative frequency (of public TCR beta family members) identified carriers of CMV plus the relevant HLA. CMV-specific HLA-C-restricted TCR beta clonotypes dominated the ex vivo response.

CDR1 is SGHTA, CDR2 FQGNSA, per germline. CDR3 length equals 18 residues. V trimming: 2 bases; J trimming: 3 bases; junction bases outside the gene matches: 14. The table lists this clonotype with many counts. Its matching antigen is unknown. The rearrangement joins TRBV7-2 to TRBJ2-7, with 9 bases matching TRBD2. The sequence derives from a human donor in good health (CMV status not recorded). Some clones in this sample may be carry-over from other donors' samples. The material sequenced was PBMCs, sequenced either directly or after in vitro stimulation (not recorded which). The CDR3 sequence is CASSLSSLASGTFYEQYF. DNA of the CDR3: TGTGCCAGCAGCTTAAGCTCTTTGGCTAGCGGGACATTCTACGAGCAGTACTTC.